This T cell receptor beta chain was observed in a study of T cell responses to AZD1222 COVID-19 vaccine. Study-level findings and limits: In a largely white British group with more females than males, clonal diversity was possibly underestimated.

Germline CDR1 reads SGHAT; CDR2 reads FQNNGV. The CDR3 contains 18 residues. J gave up 3 bases and V 5 bases, and 13 bases lay outside the gene matches. A note on this clone: Its target is unknown.

Measured with immunoSEQ multiplex PCR; TCRdb has only the in-frame clones, and not every one. The profile shows just over 150,000 clones, around nine tenths of them singletons. The sequence was obtained from an adult who had recovered from COVID-19. Material: peripheral blood, obtained after recovery from COVID-19. J is TRBJ2-7 and V is TRBV11-2; 13 bases agree with TRBD2. CDR3 protein: CASSDGLAGESSLYEQYF. DNA for the CDR3: TGTGCCAGCAGCGACGGACTAGCGGGAGAGTCTTCGCTCTACGAGCAGTACTTC.